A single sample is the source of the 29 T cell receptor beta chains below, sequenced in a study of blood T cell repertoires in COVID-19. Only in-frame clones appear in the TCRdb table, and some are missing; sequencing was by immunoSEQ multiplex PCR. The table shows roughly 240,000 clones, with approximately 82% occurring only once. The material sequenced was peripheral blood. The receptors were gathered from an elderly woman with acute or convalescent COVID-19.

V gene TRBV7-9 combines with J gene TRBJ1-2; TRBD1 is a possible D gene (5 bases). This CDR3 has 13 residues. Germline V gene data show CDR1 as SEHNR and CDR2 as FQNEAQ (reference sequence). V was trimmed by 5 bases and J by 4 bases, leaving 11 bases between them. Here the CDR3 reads CASSPTTVYGYTF. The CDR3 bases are TGTGCCAGCAGCCCAACGACAGTCTATGGCTACACCTTC.

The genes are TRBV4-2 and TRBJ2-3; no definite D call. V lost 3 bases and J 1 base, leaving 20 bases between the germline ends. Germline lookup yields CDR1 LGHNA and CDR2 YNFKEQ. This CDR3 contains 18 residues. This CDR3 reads CASSQTPVTQGGTDTQYF. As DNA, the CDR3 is TGTGCCAGCAGCCAGACCCCCGTGACTCAAGGAGGCACAGATACGCAGTATTTT.

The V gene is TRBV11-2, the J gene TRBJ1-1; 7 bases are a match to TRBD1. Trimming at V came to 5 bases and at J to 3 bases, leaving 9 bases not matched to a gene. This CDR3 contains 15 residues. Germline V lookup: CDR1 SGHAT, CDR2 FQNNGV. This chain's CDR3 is CASSHLGGGDTEAFF. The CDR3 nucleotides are TGTGCCAGCAGCCATTTAGGGGGCGGGGACACTGAAGCTTTCTTT. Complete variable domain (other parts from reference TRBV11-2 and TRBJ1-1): EAGVAQSPRYKIIEKRQSVAFWCNPISGHATLYWYQQILGQGPKLLIQFQNNGVVDDSQLPKDRFSAERLKGVDSTLKIQPAKLEDSAVYLCASSHLGGGDTEAFFGQGTRLTVV.

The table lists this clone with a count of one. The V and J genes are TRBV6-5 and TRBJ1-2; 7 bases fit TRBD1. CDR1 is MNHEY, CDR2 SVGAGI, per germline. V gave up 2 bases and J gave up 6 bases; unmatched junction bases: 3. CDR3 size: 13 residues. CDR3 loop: CASSYDRVNGYTF. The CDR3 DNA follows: TGTGCCAGCAGTTACGACAGGGTGAATGGCTACACCTTC.

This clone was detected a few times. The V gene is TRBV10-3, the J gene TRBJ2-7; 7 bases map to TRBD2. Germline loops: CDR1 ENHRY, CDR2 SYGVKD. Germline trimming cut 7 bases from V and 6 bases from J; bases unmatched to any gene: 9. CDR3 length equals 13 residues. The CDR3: CAIKETGGSEQYF. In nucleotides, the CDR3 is TGTGCCATCAAAGAAACGGGAGGAAGCGAGCAGTACTTC.

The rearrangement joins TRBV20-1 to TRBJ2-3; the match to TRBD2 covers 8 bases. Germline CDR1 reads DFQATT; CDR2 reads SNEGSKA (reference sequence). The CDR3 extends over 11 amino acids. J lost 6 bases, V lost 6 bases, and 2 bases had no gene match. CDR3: CSAGGRDTQYF. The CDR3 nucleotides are TGCAGTGCAGGCGGGAGGGATACGCAGTATTTT.

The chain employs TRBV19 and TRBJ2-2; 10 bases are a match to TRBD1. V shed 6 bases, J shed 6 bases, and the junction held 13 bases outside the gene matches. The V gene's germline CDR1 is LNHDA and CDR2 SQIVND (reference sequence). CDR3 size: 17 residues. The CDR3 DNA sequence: TGTGCCAGTAGACCCGCCCGGGACAGGGGACGATCCGGGGAGCTGTTTTTT. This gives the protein CASRPARDRGRSGELFF. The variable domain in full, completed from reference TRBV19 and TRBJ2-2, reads DGGITQSPKYLFRKEGQNVTLSCEQNLNHDAMYWYRQDPGQGLRLIYYSQIVNDFQKGDIAEGYSVSREKKESFPLTVTSAQKNPTAFYLCASRPARDRGRSGELFFGEGSRLTVL.

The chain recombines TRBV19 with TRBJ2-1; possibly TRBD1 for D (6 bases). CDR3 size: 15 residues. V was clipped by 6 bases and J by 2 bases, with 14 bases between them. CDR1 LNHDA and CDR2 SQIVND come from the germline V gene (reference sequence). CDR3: CASRGGRSTYNEQFF. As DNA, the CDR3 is TGTGCCAGTAGAGGGGGACGCTCGACCTACAATGAGCAGTTCTTC.

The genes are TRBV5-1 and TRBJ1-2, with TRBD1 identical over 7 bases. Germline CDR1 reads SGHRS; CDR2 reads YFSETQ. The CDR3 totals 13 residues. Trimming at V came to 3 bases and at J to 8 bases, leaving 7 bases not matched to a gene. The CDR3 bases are TGCGCCAGCAGCTATCAGGGGGATATGGGCTACACCTTC. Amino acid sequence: CASSYQGDMGYTF.

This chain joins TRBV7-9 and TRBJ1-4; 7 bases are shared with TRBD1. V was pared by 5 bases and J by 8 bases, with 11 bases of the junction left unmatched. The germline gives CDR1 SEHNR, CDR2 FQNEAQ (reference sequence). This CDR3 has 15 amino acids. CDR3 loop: CASSETHRGWEKLFF. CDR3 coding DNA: TGTGCCAGCAGCGAGACTCACAGGGGTTGGGAAAAACTGTTTTTT.

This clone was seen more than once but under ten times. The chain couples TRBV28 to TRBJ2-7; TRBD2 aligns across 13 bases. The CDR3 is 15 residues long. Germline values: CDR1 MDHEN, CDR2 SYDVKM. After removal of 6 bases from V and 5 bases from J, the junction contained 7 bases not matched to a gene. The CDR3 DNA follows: TGTGCCAGCAGAGATGGGACTAGCGGGATCAACGAGCAGTACTTC. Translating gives CASRDGTSGINEQYF.

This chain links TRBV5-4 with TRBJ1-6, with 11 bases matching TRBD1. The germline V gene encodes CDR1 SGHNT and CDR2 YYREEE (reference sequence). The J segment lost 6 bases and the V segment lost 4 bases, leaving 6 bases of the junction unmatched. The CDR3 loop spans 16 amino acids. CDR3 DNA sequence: TGTGCCAGCAGCGGCCGGGACAGGGGGTCTAATTCACCCCTCCACTTT. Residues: CASSGRDRGSNSPLHF.

The CDR3 region is CASSFGQGGSPLHF. The CDR3 DNA follows: TGTGCCAGCAGTTTCGGACAGGGAGGTTCACCCCTCCACTTT. This rearrangement joins TRBV28 to TRBJ1-6; TRBD1 agrees at 8 bases. Germline-derived CDR1 and CDR2 are MDHEN and SYDVKM. This CDR3 is built from 14 residues. V shed 3 bases and J 9 bases; nucleotides not matched to a gene: 4.

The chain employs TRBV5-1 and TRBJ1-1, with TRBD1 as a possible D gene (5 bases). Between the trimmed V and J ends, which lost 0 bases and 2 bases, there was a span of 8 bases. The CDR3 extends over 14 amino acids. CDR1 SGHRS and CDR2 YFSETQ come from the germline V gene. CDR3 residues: CASSLGDSNTEAFF. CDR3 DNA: TGCGCCAGCAGCTTGGGGGACTCCAACACTGAAGCTTTCTTT. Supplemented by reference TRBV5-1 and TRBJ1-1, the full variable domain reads KAGVTQTPRYLIKTRGQQVTLSCSPISGHRSVSWYQQTPGQGLQFLFEYFSETQRNKGNFPGRFSGRQFSNSRSEMNVSTLELGDSALYLCASSLGDSNTEAFFGQGTRLTVV.

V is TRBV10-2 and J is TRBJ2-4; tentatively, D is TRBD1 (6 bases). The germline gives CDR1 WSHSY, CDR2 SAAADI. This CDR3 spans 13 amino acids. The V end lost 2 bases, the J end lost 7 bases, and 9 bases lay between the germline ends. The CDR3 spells CASSETTGNIQYF. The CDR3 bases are TGCGCCAGCAGTGAGACTACAGGGAACATTCAGTACTTC.

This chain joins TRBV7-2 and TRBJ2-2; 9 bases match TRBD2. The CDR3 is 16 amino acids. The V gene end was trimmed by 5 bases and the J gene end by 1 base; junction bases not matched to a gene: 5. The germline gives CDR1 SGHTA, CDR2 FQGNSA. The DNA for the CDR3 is TGTGCCAGCAGCGAAACTAGCGGGCAGAACACCGGGGAGCTGTTTTTT. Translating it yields CASSETSGQNTGELFF.

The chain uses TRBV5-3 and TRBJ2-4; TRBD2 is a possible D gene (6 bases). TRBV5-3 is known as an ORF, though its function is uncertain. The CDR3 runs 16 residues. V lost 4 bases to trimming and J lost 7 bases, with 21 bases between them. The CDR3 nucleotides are TGTGCCAGAAGCGTAAATCCGGAGGGTGGGGGGAACATTCAGTACTTC. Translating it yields CARSVNPEGGGNIQYF.

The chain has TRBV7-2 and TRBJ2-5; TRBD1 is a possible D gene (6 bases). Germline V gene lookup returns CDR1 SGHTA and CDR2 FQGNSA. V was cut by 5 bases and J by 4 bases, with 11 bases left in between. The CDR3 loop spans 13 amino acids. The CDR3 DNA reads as TGTGCCAGCAGCGACAGGATTGGAGAGACCCAGTACTTC. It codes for CASSDRIGETQYF.

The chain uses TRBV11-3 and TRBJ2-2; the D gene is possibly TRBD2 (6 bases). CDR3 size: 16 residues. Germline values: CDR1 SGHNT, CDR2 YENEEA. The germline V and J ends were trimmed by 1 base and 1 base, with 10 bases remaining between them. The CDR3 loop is CASSLGQGGNTGELFF. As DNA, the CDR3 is TGTGCCAGCAGCTTAGGTCAGGGAGGGAACACCGGGGAGCTGTTTTTT.

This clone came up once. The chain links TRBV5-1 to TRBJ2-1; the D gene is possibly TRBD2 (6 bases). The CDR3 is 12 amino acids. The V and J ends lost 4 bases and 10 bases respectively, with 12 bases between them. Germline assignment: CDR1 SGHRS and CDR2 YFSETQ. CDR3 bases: TGCGCCAGCAGCCCCGGGAGATGGGAGCAGTTCTTC. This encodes CASSPGRWEQFF.

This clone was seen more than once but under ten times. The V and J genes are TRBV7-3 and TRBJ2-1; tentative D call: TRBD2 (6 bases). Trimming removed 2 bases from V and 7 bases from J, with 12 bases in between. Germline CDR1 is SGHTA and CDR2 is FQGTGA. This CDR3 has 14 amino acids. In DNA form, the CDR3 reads TGTGCCAGCAGCTTAGGGTCCCGGGGGAATGAGCAGTTCTTC. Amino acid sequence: CASSLGSRGNEQFF.

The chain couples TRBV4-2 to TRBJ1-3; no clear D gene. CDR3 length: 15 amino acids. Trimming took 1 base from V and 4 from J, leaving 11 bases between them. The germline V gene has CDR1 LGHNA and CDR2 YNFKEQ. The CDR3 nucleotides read TGTGCCAGCAGCCAAGGCTTGCCTATGGGAAACACCATATATTTT. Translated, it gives CASSQGLPMGNTIYF.

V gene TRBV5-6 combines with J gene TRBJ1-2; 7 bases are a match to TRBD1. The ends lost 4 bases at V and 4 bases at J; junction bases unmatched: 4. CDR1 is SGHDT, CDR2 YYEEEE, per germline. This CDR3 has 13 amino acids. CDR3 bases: TGTGCCAGCAGCGAGGGACAGCCCTATGGCTACACCTTC. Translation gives CASSEGQPYGYTF.

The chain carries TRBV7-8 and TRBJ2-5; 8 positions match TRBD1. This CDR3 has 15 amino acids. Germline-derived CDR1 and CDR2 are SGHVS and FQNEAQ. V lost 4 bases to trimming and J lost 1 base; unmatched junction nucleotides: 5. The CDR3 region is CASSWTGFRQETQYF. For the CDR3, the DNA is TGTGCCAGCAGCTGGACAGGGTTCCGCCAAGAGACCCAGTACTTC.

In nucleotides, the CDR3 is TGTGCCAGCTCACCCGGGGAGAGGAATTCACCCCTCCACTTT. This gives the protein CASSPGERNSPLHF. The chain carries TRBV18 and TRBJ1-6; the D is unclear. The germline V gene encodes CDR1 KGHSH and CDR2 LQKENI. V was cut by 3 bases and J by 7 bases, with 10 bases left in between. CDR3 length: 14 amino acids.

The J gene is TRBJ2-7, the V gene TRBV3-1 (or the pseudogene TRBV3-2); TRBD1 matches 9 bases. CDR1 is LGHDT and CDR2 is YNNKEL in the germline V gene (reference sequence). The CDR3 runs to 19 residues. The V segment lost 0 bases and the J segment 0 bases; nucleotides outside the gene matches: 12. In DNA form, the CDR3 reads TGTGCCAGCAGCCAAGAACTACCGGGACAGGGCAACTCCTCCTACGAGCAGTACTTC. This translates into CASSQELPGQGNSSYEQYF.

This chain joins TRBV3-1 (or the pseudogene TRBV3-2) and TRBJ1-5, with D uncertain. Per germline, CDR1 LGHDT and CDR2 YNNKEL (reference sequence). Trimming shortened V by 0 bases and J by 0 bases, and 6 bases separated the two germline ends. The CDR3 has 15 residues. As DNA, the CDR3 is TGTGCCAGCAGCCAAGATCTTATTAGCAATCAGCCCCAGCATTTT. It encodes CASSQDLISNQPQHF.

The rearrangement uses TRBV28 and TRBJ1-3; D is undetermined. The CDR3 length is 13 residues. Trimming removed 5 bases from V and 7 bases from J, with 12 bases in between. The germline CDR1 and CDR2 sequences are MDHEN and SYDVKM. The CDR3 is CASSGYPGNTIYF. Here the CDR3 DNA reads TGTGCCAGCAGTGGCTACCCCGGGAACACCATATATTTT.

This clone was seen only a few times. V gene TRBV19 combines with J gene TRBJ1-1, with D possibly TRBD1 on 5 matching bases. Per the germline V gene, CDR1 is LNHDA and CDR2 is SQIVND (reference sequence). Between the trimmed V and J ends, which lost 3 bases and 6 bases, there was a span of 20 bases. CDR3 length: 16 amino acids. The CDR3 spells CASSIRGPSGGAEAFF. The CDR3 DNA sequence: TGTGCCAGTAGTATTCGTGGACCCTCGGGGGGAGCTGAAGCTTTCTTT.